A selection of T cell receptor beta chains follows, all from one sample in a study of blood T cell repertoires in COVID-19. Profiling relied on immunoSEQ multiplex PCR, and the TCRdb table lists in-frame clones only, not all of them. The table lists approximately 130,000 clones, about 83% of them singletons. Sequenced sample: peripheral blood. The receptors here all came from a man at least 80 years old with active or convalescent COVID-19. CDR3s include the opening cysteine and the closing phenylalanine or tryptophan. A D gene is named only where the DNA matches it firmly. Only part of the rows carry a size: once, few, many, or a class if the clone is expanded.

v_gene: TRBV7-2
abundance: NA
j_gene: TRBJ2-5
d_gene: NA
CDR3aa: CASSLDSGLVETQYF
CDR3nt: TGTGCCAGCAGCTTAGATTCAGGGTTGGTTGAGACCCAGTACTTC

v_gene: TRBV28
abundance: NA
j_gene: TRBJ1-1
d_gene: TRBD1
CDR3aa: CALLGQGKAFF
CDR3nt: TGTGCCCTACTGGGACAGGGGAAAGCTTTCTTT

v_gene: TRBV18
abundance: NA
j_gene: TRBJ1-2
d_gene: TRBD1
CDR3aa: CASSSGTGDYGYTF
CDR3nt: TGTGCCAGCTCATCCGGGACAGGGGACTATGGCTACACCTTC

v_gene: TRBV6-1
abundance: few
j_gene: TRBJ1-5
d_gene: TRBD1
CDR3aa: CASSVCPSSQGATCQPQHF
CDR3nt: TGTGCCAGCAGTGTATGTCCCTCTTCACAGGGGGCGACTTGTCAGCCCCAGCATTTT

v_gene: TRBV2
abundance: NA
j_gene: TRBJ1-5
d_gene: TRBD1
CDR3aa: CASSFGQGNQPQHF
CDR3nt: TGTGCCAGCAGTTTTGGACAGGGTAATCAGCCCCAGCATTTT

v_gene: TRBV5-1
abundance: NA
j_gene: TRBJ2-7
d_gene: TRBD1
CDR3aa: CASSFEDRGREQYF
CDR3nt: TGCGCCAGCAGCTTCGAGGACAGGGGGCGCGAGCAGTACTTC

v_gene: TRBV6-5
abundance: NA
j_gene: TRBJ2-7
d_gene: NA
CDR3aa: CASSRRDEQYF
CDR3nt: TGTGCCAGCAGTAGACGGGACGAGCAGTACTTC

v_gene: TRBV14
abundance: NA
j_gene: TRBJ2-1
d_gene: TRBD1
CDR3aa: CASDRVPGEQFF
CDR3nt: TGTGCCAGCGACAGGGTCCCCGGTGAGCAGTTCTTC

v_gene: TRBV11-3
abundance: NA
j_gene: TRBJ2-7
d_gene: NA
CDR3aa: CASSFRQSYEQYF
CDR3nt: TGTGCCAGCAGCTTCCGACAGAGCTACGAGCAGTACTTC

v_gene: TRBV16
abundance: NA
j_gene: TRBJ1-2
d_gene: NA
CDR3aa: CASSQGRVGNYGYTF
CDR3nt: TGTGCCAGCAGCCAAGGCAGGGTGGGCAACTATGGCTACACCTTC

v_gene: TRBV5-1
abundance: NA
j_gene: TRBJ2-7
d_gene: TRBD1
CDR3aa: CASSSNAPGQSYEQYF
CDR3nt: TGCGCCAGCAGCTCCAACGCTCCGGGACAGTCCTACGAGCAGTACTTC

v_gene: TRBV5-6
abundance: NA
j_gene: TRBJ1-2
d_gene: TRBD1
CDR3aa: CASSPRDRGARGYTF
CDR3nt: TGTGCCAGCAGCCCTCGGGACAGGGGGGCGCGTGGCTACACCTTC

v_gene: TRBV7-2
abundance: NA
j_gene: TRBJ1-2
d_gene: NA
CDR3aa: CASSLVGGSGGYTF
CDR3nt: TGTGCCAGCAGCTTAGTCGGGGGGAGCGGTGGCTACACCTTC

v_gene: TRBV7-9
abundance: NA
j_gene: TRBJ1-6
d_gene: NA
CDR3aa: CASSFQHYNSPLHF
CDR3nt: TGTGCCAGCAGCTTCCAACATTATAATTCACCCCTCCACTTT

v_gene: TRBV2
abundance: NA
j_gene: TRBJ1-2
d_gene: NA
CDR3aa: CASSVSEDYGYTF
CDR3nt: TGTGCCAGCAGTGTCTCCGAGGACTATGGCTACACCTTC

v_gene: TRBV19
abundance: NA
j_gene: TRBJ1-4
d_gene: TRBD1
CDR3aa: CASSITYRGGLFF
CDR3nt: TGTGCCAGTAGTATCACGTACAGGGGGGGTCTGTTTTTT

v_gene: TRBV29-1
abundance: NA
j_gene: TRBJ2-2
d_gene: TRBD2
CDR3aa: CSVSEGGGANTGELFF
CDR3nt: TGCAGCGTTTCCGAGGGCGGGGGAGCGAACACCGGGGAGCTGTTTTTT

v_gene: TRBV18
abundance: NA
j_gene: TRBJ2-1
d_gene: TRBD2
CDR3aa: CASSPPASRGDYNEQFF
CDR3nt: TGTGCCAGCTCACCACCGGCCTCGCGGGGGGACTACAATGAGCAGTTCTTC